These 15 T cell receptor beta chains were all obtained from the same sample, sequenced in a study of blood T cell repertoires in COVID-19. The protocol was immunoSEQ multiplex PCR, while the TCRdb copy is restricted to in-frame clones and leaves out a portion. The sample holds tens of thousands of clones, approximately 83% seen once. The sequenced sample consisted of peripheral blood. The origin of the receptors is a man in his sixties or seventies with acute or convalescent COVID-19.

The CDR3 loop reads CASTSLGGYEQYF. The CDR3 DNA is TGCGCCAGCACATCACTAGGAGGCTACGAGCAGTACTTC. This chain uses TRBV10-2 with TRBJ2-7; weak D call: TRBD2 (5 bases). Trimming removed 7 bases at V and 3 bases at J, with 13 bases between. Germline CDR1 reads WSHSY; CDR2 reads SAAADI. The CDR3 is 13 residues long.

The CDR3 here is CASSPGGQPIYEQYF. In DNA, the CDR3 is TGCGCCAGCAGCCCAGGCGGGCAGCCCATCTACGAGCAGTACTTC. The rearrangement links TRBV4-1 to TRBJ2-7; D possibly corresponds to TRBD2 (5 bases). Germline CDR1 is MGHRA and CDR2 is YSYEKL. The CDR3 contains 15 residues. V was trimmed by 4 bases and J by 3 bases, leaving 16 bases between them.

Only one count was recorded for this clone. The CDR3 region has the DNA TGCAGCGCCTTAGGACAGTTTGGTGGAAACACCATATATTTT. Its translation is CSALGQFGGNTIYF. This sequence joins TRBV29-1 and TRBJ1-3, with D maybe TRBD1 (6 bases). V was shortened by 7 bases and J by 3 bases, with 16 bases between the two germline ends. Per the germline V gene, CDR1 is SQVTM and CDR2 is ANQGSEA. The CDR3 sequence is 14 residues long.

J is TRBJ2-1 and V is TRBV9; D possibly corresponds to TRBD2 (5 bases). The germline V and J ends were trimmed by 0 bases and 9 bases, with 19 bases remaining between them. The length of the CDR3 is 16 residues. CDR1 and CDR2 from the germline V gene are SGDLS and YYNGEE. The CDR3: CASSVASRNWESEQFF. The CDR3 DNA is TGTGCCAGCAGCGTAGCTTCTAGAAACTGGGAGAGTGAGCAGTTCTTC.

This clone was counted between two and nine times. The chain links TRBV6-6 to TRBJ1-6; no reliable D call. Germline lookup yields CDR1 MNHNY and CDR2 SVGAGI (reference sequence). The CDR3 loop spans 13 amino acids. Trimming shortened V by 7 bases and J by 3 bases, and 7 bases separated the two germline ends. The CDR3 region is CASTDIYNSPLHF. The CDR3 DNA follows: TGTGCCAGCACCGACATCTATAATTCACCCCTCCACTTT.

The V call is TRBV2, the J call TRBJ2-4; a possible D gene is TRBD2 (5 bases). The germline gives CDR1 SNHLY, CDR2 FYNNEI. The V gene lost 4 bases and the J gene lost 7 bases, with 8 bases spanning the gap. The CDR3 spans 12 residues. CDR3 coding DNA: TGTGCCAGCAGTGCAGGAGGCAACATTCAGTACTTC. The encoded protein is CASSAGGNIQYF.

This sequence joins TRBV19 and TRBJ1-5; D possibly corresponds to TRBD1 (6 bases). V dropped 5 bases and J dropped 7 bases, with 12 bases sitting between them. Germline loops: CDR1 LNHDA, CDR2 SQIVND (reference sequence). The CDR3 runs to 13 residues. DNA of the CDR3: TGTGCCAGTAGTGTAACAGGGAACCAGCCCCAGCATTTT. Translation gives CASSVTGNQPQHF.

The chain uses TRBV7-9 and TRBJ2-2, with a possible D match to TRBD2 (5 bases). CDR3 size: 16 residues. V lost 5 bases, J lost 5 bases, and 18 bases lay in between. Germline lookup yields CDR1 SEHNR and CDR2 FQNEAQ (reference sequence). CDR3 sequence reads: CASSDKDGGVTGELFF. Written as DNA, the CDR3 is TGTGCCAGCAGCGATAAGGACGGAGGAGTAACCGGGGAGCTGTTTTTT.

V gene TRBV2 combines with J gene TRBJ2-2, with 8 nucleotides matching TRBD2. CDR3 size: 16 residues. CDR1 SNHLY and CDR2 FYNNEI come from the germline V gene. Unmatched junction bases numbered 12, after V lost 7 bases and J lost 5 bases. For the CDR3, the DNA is TGTGCCAGCAAAGGAACTAGCGGCCTTCGGACCGGGGAGCTGTTTTTT. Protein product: CASKGTSGLRTGELFF. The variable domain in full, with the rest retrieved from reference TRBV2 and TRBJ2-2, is EPEVTQTPSHQVTQMGQEVILRCVPISNHLYFYWYRQILGQKVEFLVSFYNNEISEKSEIFDDQFSVERPDGSNFTLKIRSTKLEDSAMYFCASKGTSGLRTGELFFGEGSRLTVL.

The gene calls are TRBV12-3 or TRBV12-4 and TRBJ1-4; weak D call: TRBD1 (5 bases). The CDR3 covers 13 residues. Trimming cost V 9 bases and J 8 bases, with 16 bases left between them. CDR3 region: CASWGGAEEKLFF. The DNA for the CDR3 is TGTGCCAGTTGGGGGGGAGCGGAGGAAAAACTGTTTTTT.

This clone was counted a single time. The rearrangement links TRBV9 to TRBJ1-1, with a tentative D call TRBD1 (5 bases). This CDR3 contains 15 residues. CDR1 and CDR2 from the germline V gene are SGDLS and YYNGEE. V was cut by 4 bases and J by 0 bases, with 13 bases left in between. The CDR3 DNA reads TGTGCCAGCAGCCCGGGGGGGAAAATGAACACTGAAGCTTTCTTT. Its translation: CASSPGGKMNTEAFF.

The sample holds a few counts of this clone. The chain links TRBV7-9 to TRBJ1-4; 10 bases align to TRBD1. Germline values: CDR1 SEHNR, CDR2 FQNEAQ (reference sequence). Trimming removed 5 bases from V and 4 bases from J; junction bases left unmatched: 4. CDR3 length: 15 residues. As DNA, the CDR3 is TGTGCCAGCAGCCTAGGGACAGGGGATAATGAAAAACTGTTTTTT. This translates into CASSLGTGDNEKLFF.

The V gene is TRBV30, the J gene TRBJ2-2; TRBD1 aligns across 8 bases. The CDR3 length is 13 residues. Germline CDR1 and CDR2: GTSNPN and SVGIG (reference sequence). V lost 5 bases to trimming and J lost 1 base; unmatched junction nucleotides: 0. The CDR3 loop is CAWGQGNTGELFF. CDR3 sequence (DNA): TGTGCCTGGGGACAGGGGAACACCGGGGAGCTGTTTTTT.

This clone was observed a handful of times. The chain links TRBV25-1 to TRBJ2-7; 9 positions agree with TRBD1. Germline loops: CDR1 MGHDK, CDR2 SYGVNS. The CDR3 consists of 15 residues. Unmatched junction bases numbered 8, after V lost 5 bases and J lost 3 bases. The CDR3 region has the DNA TGTGCCAGCAGTCGTGGGACAGGGAATGTCTACGAGCAGTACTTC. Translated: CASSRGTGNVYEQYF.

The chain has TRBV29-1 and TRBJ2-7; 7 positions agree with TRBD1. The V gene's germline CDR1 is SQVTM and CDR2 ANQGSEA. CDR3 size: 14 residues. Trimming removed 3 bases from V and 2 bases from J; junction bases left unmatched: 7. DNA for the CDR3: TGCAGCGTTGAGATGGGGACAGTAGCCTACGAGCAGTACTTC. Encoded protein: CSVEMGTVAYEQYF.